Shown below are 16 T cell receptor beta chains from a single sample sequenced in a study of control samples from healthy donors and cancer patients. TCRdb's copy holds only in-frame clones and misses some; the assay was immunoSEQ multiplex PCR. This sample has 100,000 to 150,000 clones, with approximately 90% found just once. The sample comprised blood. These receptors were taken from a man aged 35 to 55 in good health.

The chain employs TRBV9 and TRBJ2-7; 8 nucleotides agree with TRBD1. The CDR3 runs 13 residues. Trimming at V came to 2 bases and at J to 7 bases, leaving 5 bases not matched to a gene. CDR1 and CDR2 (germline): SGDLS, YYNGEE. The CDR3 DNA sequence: TGTGCCAGCAGCGTGACAGGGGATGGGGAGCAGTACTTC. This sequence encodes CASSVTGDGEQYF.

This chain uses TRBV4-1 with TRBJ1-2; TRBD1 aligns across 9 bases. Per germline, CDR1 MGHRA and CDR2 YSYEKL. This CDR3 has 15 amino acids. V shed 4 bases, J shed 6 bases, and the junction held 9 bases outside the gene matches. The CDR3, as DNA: TGCGCCAGCAGCCTCCTGGACAGGGGTGTTGATGGCTACACCTTC. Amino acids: CASSLLDRGVDGYTF.

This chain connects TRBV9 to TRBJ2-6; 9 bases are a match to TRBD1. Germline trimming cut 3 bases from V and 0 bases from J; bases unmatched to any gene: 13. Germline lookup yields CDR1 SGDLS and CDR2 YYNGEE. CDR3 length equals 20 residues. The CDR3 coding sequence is TGTGCCAGCAGCGCTGGGACAGGGAAAGGTTTAGGCTCTGGGGCCAACGTCCTGACTTTC. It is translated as CASSAGTGKGLGSGANVLTF.

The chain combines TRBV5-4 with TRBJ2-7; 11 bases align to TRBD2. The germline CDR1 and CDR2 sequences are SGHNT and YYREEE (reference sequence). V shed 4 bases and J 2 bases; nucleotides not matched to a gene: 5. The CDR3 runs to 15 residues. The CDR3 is CASSPTTSGAYEQYF. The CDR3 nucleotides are TGTGCCAGCAGCCCGACGACTAGCGGGGCCTACGAGCAGTACTTC.

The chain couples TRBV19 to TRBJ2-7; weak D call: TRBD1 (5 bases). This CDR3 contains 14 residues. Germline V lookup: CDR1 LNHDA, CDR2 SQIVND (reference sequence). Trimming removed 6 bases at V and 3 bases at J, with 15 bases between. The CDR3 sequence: CASRPGLGDYEQYF. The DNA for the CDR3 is TGTGCCAGTAGACCAGGCCTAGGGGACTACGAGCAGTACTTC.

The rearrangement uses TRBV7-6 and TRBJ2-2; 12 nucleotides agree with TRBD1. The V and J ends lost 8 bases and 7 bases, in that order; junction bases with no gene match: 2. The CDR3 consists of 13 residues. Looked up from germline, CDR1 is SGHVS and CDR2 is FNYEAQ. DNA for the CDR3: TGTGCCAGCGGGACAGGGGGCGTCGGGGAGCTGTTTTTT. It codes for CASGTGGVGELFF.

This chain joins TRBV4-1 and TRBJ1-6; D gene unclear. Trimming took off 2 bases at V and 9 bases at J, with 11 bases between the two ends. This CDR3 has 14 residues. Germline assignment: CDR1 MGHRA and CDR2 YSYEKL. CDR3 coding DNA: TGCGCCAGCAGCCAAAACCGGGAGGGTTCACCCCTCCACTTT. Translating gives CASSQNREGSPLHF.

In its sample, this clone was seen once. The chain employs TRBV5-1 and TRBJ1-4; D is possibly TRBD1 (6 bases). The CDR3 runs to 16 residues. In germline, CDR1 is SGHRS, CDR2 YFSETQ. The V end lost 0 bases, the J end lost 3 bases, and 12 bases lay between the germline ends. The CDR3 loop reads CASSLVGAESNEKLFF. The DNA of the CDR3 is TGCGCCAGCAGCTTGGTGGGGGCGGAATCTAATGAAAAACTGTTTTTT. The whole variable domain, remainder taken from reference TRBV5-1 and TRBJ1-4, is KAGVTQTPRYLIKTRGQQVTLSCSPISGHRSVSWYQQTPGQGLQFLFEYFSETQRNKGNFPGRFSGRQFSNSRSEMNVSTLELGDSALYLCASSLVGAESNEKLFFGSGTQLSVL.

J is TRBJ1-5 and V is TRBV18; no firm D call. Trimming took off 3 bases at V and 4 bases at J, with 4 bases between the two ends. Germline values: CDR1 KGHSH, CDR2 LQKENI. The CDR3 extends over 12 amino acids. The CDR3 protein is CASSPPNQPQHF. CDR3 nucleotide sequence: TGTGCCAGCTCACCCCCTAATCAGCCCCAGCATTTT.

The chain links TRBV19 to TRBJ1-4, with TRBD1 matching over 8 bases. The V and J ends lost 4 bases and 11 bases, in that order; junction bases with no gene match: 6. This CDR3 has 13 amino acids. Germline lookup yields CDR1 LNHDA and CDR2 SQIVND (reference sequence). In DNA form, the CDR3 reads TGTGCCAGTAGTACACGTGACAGGGGTAAACTGTTTTTT. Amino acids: CASSTRDRGKLFF.

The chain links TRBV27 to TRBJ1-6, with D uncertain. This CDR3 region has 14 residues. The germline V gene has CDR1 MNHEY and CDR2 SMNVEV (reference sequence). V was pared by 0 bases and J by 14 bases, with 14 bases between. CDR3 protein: CASSLSRPAYALHF. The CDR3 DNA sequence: TGTGCCAGCAGTTTATCCAGGCCGGCATATGCCCTCCACTTT.

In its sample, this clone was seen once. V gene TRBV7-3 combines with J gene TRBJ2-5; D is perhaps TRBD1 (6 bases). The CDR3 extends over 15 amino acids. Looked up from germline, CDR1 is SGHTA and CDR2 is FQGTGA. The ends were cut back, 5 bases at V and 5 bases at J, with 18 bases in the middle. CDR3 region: CASSQIGGFRETQYF. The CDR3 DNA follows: TGTGCCAGCAGCCAGATAGGGGGATTCAGGGAGACCCAGTACTTC.

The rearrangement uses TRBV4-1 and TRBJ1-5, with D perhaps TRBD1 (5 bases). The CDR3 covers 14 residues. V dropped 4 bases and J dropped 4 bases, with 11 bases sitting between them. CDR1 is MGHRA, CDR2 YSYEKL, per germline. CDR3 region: CASSPGPFNQPQHF. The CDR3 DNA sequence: TGCGCCAGCAGCCCAGGGCCATTTAATCAGCCCCAGCATTTT.

As DNA, the CDR3 is TGCGCCAGCAGCGGCCCCACCGGCTACACCTTC. Amino acids: CASSGPTGYTF. The rearrangement links TRBV5-1 to TRBJ1-2; no reliable D call. Germline loops: CDR1 SGHRS, CDR2 YFSETQ. The CDR3 totals 11 residues. V lost 4 bases and J 8 bases, leaving 9 bases between the germline ends.

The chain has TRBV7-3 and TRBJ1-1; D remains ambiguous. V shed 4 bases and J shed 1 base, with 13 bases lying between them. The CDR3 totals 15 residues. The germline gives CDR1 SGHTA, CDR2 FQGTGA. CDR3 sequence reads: CASSSSAGSNTEAFF. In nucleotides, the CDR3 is TGTGCCAGCAGCTCTTCGGCCGGTTCGAACACTGAAGCTTTCTTT. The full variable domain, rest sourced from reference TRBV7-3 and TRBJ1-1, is GAGVSQTPSNKVTEKGKYVELRCDPISGHTALYWYRQSLGQGPEFLIYFQGTGAADDSGLPNDRFFAVRPEGSVSTLKIQRTERGDSAVYLCASSSSAGSNTEAFFGQGTRLTVV.

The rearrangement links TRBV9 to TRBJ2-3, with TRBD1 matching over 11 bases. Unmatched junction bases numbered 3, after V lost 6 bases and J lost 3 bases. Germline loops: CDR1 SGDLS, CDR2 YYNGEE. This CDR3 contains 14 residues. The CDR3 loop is CASTRDRGTDTQYF. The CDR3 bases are TGTGCCAGCACCCGGGACAGGGGGACAGATACGCAGTATTTT.